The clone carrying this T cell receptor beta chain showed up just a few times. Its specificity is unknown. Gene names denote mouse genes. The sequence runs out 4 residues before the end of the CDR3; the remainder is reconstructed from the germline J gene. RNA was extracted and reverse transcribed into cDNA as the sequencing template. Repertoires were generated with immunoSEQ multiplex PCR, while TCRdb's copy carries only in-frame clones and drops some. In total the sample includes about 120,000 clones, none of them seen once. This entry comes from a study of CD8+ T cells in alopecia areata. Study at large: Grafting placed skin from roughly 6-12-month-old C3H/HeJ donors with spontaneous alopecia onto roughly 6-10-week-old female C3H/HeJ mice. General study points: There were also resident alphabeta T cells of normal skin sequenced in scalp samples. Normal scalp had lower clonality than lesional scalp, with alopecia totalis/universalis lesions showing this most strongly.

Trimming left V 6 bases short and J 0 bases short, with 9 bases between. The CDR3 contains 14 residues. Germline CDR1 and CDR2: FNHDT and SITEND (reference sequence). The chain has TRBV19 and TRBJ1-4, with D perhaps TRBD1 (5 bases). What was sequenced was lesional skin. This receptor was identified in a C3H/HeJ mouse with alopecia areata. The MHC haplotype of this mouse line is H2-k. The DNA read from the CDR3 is TGTGCCAGCAAACAGGAAATTTCCAACGAA. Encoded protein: CASKQEISNE. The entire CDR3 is CASKQEISNERLFF. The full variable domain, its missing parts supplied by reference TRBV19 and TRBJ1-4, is GGIITQTPKFLIGQEGQKLTLKCQQNFNHDTMYWYRQDSGKGLRLIYYSITENDLQKGDLSEGYDASREKKSSFSLTVTSAQKNEMAVFLCASKQEISNERLFFGHGTKLSVL.